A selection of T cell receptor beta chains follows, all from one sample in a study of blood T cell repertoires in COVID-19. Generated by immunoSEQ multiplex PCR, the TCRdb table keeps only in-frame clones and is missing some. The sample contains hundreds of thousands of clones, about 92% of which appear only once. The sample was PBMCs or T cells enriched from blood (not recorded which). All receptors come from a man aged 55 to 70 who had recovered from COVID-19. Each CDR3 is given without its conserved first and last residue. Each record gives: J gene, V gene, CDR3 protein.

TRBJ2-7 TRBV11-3 ASSHARQGAAYEQY
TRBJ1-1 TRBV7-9 ASSLDAGPNTEAF
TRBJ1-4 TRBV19 ASKRDRGTEKLF
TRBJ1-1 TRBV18 ASSPQAVGGETEAF
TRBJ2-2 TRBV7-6 ASSYDRGGTGELF
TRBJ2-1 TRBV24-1 ATSRQTGDEQF
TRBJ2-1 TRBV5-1 ASSLDRQGGYNEQF
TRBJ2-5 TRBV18 ASSPQKRETQY
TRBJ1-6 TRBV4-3 ASSQDPQGRAPLH
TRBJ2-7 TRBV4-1 ASSQVTADLGPRA
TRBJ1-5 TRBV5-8 ASSLWENQPQH
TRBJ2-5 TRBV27 ASSLGQGVETQY
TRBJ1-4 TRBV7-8 ASSLGHGTPRNTNEKLF
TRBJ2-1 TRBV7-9 ASTPGRAGDEQF
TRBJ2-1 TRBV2 ASSSYNEQF
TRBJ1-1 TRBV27 ASSSSLRGNTEAF
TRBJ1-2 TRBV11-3 ASSPSGQHYGYT
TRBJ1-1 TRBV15 ATSRARSLGQGDTEAF
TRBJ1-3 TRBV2 ASSGDSPISGNTIY
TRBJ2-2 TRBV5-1 ASSLALSGAGELF
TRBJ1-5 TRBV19 ASSAGTGLNQPQH
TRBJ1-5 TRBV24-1 ATSDSQNSNQPQH
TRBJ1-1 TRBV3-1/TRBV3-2 ASRQPNTEAF
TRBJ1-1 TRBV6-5 ASSFADRAKIEAF
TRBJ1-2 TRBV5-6 ASSSTGNQITNYGYT
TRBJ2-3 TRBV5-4 ASSLQGGTDTQY
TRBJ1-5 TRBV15 ATSIQGGPKSNQPQH
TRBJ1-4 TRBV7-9 ASSMGQTTNEKLF
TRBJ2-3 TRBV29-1 SVEEPVGTDTQY
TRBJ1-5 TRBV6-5 ASSPGQGNQPQH
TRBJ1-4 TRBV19 ASSLTGQVDEKLF
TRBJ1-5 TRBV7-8 ASSLAVDRRPNQPQH
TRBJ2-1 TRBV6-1 ASSELLGSRTSGLYEQF
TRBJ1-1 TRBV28 ASSLLGAAGYTEAF
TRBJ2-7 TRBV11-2 ASRRGTGIYEQY
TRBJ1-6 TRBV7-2 ASSPVGAGNSPLH
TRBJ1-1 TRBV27 ASSGDRGRGATEAF
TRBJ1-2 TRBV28 ASSRQTPNYT
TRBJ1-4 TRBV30 AWRSHGEEKLF
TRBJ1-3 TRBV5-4 ASSSPAGAGNTIY
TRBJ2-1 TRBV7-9 ASSLRDRASHTSDEQF
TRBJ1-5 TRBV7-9 ASSLAGGNQPQH
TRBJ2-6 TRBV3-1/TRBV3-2 ASSQVLRRLSQLSGANVLT
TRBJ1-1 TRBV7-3 ASSAGPVNTEAF
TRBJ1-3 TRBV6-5 ASRGGPSSGNTIY
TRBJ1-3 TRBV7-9 ASSLLTGLLSGNTIY
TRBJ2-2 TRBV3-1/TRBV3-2 ASSQVAGFTGELF
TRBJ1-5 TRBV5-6 ASSFWRLSNQPQH
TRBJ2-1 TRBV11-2 ASSFDSRRNEQF
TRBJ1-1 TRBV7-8 ASSLFVRRGTEAF
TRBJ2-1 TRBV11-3 ASSLGQSSYNEQF
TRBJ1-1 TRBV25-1 ASSETGWTEAF
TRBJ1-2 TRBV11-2 ASQKVKGPGGYT
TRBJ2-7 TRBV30 AWSVLPPWDEQY
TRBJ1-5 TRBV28 ASSFRGLGGNQPQH
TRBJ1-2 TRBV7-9 ASSLDWGIGSYGYT